This section outlines one T cell receptor (beta chain) sequence together with its context. This sample stems from a study of blood T cell repertoires in COVID-19. In the study's own analysis: Amplification of reference gene primers was used by the study to estimate nucleated cell counts. TCRdb's table, derived via immunoSEQ multiplex PCR, lists solely in-frame clones and lacks some. The V and J calls and clone size were taken over from that table, and D and trimming were inferred from the DNA. Of 330,000 or so clones in the sample, roughly 90% were seen once. Germline loops: CDR1 LNHDA, CDR2 SQIVND (reference sequence). The V gene end was trimmed by 5 bases and the J gene end by 7 bases; junction bases not matched to a gene: 9. This CDR3 comprises 16 residues.

The specimen sequenced was PBMCs or T cells enriched from blood (not recorded which). The origin of this receptor is a woman aged 25 to 45 who had been exposed to COVID-19. The V call is TRBV19, the J call TRBJ1-5, with 12 bases matching TRBD1. The CDR3 is CASSYPGQGAGQPQHF. In DNA form, the CDR3 reads TGTGCCAGTAGTTATCCGGGACAGGGGGCCGGGCAGCCCCAGCATTTT. Together with reference TRBV19 and TRBJ1-5, the CDR3 gives the full variable domain: DGGITQSPKYLFRKEGQNVTLSCEQNLNHDAMYWYRQDPGQGLRLIYYSQIVNDFQKGDIAEGYSVSREKKESFPLTVTSAQKNPTAFYLCASSYPGQGAGQPQHFGDGTRLSIL.